The rows below give T cell receptor beta chains drawn from one sample of a study of beta chain features in type 1 diabetes. This table comes from immunoSEQ multiplex PCR, and its TCRdb copy is limited to in-frame clones, with some not included. The sample has about 150,000 clones; almost 8% are singletons. Sequenced material: central memory CD4+ T cells from blood. Receptors originate from a young man with type 1 diabetes. CDR3s include the opening cysteine and the closing phenylalanine or tryptophan. The D gene is left open where the match is weak. The size entry is marked missing in some rows and otherwise reads once, few, many or a size class.

>TRBV6-6|.|15|TRBJ1-6|TRBD1
TGTGCCAGTGGGACAGGGCTAAGGCATAATTCACCCCTCCACTTT
CASGTGLRHNSPLHF
>TRBV5-1|.|14|TRBJ2-1|.
TGCGCCAGCAGCGTCGGGTCCGAGCGGGATGAGCAGTTCTTC
CASSVGSERDEQFF
>TRBV5-8|.|15|TRBJ1-5|TRBD1
TGTGCCAGCAGCCTATGGACAGGTAGCAATCAGCCCCAGCATTTT
CASSLWTGSNQPQHF
>TRBV2|few|17|TRBJ2-7|.
TGTGCCAGCAGAGGTATTCCCCGACAGAGGAGCTCCTACGAGCAGTACTTC
CASRGIPRQRSSYEQYF
>TRBV2|.|12|TRBJ1-4|.
TGTGCCAGCAGTGAATCTCATGAAAAACTGTTTTTT
CASSESHEKLFF
>TRBV7-6|many|17|TRBJ2-1|TRBD2
TGTGCCAGCAGCTTAGGTGGAGGCGGGAGTAACTACAATGAGCAGTTCTTC
CASSLGGGGSNYNEQFF
>TRBV7-9|.|17|TRBJ2-7|.
TGTGCCAGCAGCCCCCCGAGGGGACAAAACCTCTCCTACGAGCAGTACTTC
CASSPPRGQNLSYEQYF
>TRBV14|few|13|TRBJ2-5|TRBD1
TGTGCCAGCAGTCCGACAGGGACAGAGACCCAGTACTTC
CASSPTGTETQYF
>TRBV7-2|few|15|TRBJ2-3|.
TGTGCCAGCGGACTACAGAACGGCGGCACAGATACGCAGTATTTT
CASGLQNGGTDTQYF
>TRBV28|.|14|TRBJ2-7|TRBD1
TGTGCCAGCCACAGGGGGCGGGAGTGGTACGAGCAGTACTTC
CASHRGREWYEQYF
>TRBV6-6|few|14|TRBJ2-1|.
TGTGCCAGCAGTGGCCCCAGGCCGGAAAATGAGCAGTTCTTC
CASSGPRPENEQFF
>TRBV7-2|many|14|TRBJ2-7|TRBD1
TGTGCCAGCAGCTTGCGGGGACAGGGCTACGAGCAGTACTTC
CASSLRGQGYEQYF
>TRBV5-1|.|14|TRBJ2-1|.
TGCGCCAGCAGCTTGGATCCGTTGAGCACGGAGCAGTTCTTC
CASSLDPLSTEQFF
>TRBV5-4|.|11|TRBJ2-7|.
TGTGCCAGCAGTAGAGAATACGAGCAGTACTTC
CASSREYEQYF
>TRBV7-9|.|16|TRBJ1-1|.
TGCGCCAGCAGCCAAGATCCTCAAGGGGCCAACACTGAAGCTTTCTTT
CASSQDPQGANTEAFF
>TRBV18|.|13|TRBJ1-2|.
TGTGCCAGCTCGAACCAGAAGAACTATGGCTACACCTTC
CASSNQKNYGYTF
>TRBV6-1|.|14|TRBJ2-1|.
TGTGCCAGCAGTGAGACAGGATGGTACAATGAGCAGTTCTTC
CASSETGWYNEQFF
>TRBV5-1|.|15|TRBJ2-5|TRBD2
TGCGCCAGCAGCTTGAGTAGCGGGGAACAAGAGACCCAGTACTTC
CASSLSSGEQETQYF
>TRBV13|.|14|TRBJ2-2|.
TGTGCCAGCACCTCGGGACACTACACCGGGGAGCTGTTTTTT
CASTSGHYTGELFF
>TRBV29-1|few|12|TRBJ2-7|TRBD1
TGCAGCGTTCTGGGACAGTCCTACGAGCAGTACTTC
CSVLGQSYEQYF
>TRBV27|.|18|TRBJ2-7|TRBD1
TGTGCCAGCAGTTTAAGGAGCCTGAACCGGGACAGGGTTTACGAGCAGTACTTC
CASSLRSLNRDRVYEQYF
>TRBV6-6|few|15|TRBJ2-1|.
TGTGCCAGCAGTTCTCAGGGGTTGACCTACAATGAGCAGTTCTTC
CASSSQGLTYNEQFF
>TRBV2|.|15|TRBJ2-7|.
TGTGCCAGCAGTCCCGAGGGCGGCAGTTCCTACGAGCAGTACTTC
CASSPEGGSSYEQYF
>TRBV19|few|15|TRBJ1-4|TRBD1
TGTGCCAGTAGTACGACAGGGACAACTAATGAAAAACTGTTTTTT
CASSTTGTTNEKLFF
>TRBV15|.|15|TRBJ1-1|TRBD1
TGTGCCACCAGCTTTTCGACAGGGTCAGTCACTGAAGCTTTCTTT
CATSFSTGSVTEAFF
>TRBV30|.|15|TRBJ2-1|TRBD2
TGTGCCTGGAGTGAGGGGCTAGCGGGAGGATGGGAGCAGTTCTTC
CAWSEGLAGGWEQFF
>TRBV28|.|15|TRBJ1-5|.
TGTGCCAGCAGGGAATTGGGAGGGAACAATCAGCCCCAGCATTTT
CASRELGGNNQPQHF
>TRBV15|few|14|TRBJ1-2|.
TGTGCCACCAGCACCCCTCAGGACAGCTATGGCTACACCTTC
CATSTPQDSYGYTF
>TRBV27|few|16|TRBJ2-2|TRBD2
TGTGCCAGCAGAAGCACCGGGACTAGCGGGGCCGGGGAGCTGTTTTTT
CASRSTGTSGAGELFF
>TRBV11-1|few|13|TRBJ2-1|TRBD1
TGTGCCAGCAGCCACAGGGGGCGCAATGAGCAGTTCTTC
CASSHRGRNEQFF
>TRBV6-5|few|15|TRBJ1-2|TRBD1
TGTGCCGTCGGGACAGGGAGGCGAGCTAACTATGGCTACACCTTC
CAVGTGRRANYGYTF
>TRBV9|.|13|TRBJ2-7|.
TGTGCCAGCAGCCCCCACACAGGGAACGAGCAGTACTTC
CASSPHTGNEQYF
>TRBV4-3|.|15|TRBJ2-3|.
TGCGCCAGCAGCCAACTCGGAACTAACACAGATACGCAGTATTTT
CASSQLGTNTDTQYF
>TRBV15|many|18|TRBJ2-4|.
TGTGCCACCAGCAGAGATCTTCCCGATGACAGGCAGAAAAACATTCAGTACTTC
CATSRDLPDDRQKNIQYF
>TRBV6-5|few|14|TRBJ1-1|TRBD1
TGTGCCAGCAGACGACAGGGGGAGAACACTGAAGCTTTCTTT
CASRRQGENTEAFF
>TRBV13|many|15|TRBJ2-4|.
TGTGCCAGCAGCTTAGTAGCGGAAGCCAAAAACATTCAGTACTTC
CASSLVAEAKNIQYF
>TRBV7-2|.|14|TRBJ1-5|.
TGTGCCAGCAGCGAAAGAGGGACTAGACAGCCCCAGCATTTT
CASSERGTRQPQHF
>TRBV10-2|few|15|TRBJ2-2|TRBD2
TGCGCCAGCCCGAGCGGGGGCAAGAACACCGGGGAGCTGTTTTTT
CASPSGGKNTGELFF
>TRBV2|few|15|TRBJ2-2|.
TGTGCCAGCAGTGAAGCGCAGGGTGGGGTCGGGGAGCTGTTTTTT
CASSEAQGGVGELFF
>TRBV18|few|13|TRBJ2-1|.
TGTGCCAGCTCTCAAGACAGTTACAATGAGCAGTTCTTC
CASSQDSYNEQFF
>TRBV27|few|16|TRBJ1-2|TRBD1
TGTGCCAGCAGTGAGGACAGGGCCCTTGGGGTCTATGGCTACACCTTC
CASSEDRALGVYGYTF
>TRBV2|few|13|TRBJ1-2|.
TGTGCCAGCAGTGTTGACAGTAACTATGGCTACACCTTC
CASSVDSNYGYTF
>TRBV27|.|14|TRBJ2-7|TRBD1
TGTGCCAGCAGTTTAGGGACAGACTCCTACGAGCAGTACTTC
CASSLGTDSYEQYF
>TRBV19|.|14|TRBJ2-7|.
TGTGCCAGTAGTTTGGCAGGGGTCAGCTACGAGCAGTACTTC
CASSLAGVSYEQYF
>TRBV11-2|.|15|TRBJ1-1|TRBD1
TGTGCCAGCAGCTTACAGGGGGCGCAGAACACTGAAGCTTTCTTT
CASSLQGAQNTEAFF
>TRBV6-4|.|14|TRBJ2-1|.
TGTGCCAGCAGTCCTTCGTATTCCTACAATGAGCAGTTCTTC
CASSPSYSYNEQFF
>TRBV7-2|few|14|TRBJ1-5|.
TGTGCCAGCGGAGATGCACAGGGTGTTCAGCCCCAGCATTTT
CASGDAQGVQPQHF
>TRBV5-1|few|15|TRBJ2-5|.
TGCGCCAGCAGCTTGGGGGCAGGGGATGGGGAGACCCAGTACTTC
CASSLGAGDGETQYF
>TRBV19|few|15|TRBJ1-5|.
TGTGCCAGTAGTGTACAGGGTTATAGCAATCAGCCCCAGCATTTT
CASSVQGYSNQPQHF
>TRBV7-2|.|16|TRBJ1-5|TRBD1
TGTGCCAGCAGCAGGACAGGGGGCGCGGGGAATCAGCCCCAGCATTTT
CASSRTGGAGNQPQHF
>TRBV2|few|14|TRBJ2-7|TRBD1
TGTGCCAGCGACAGGGGGCGCGACTCCTACGAGCAGTACTTC
CASDRGRDSYEQYF
>TRBV19|few|11|TRBJ2-7|.
TGTGCCACCAGGACGGGAGACGAGCAGTACTTC
CATRTGDEQYF
>TRBV18|.|15|TRBJ2-7|.
TGTGCCAGCTCACCAGGGCCAGGGATTACCTACGAGCAGTACTTC
CASSPGPGITYEQYF